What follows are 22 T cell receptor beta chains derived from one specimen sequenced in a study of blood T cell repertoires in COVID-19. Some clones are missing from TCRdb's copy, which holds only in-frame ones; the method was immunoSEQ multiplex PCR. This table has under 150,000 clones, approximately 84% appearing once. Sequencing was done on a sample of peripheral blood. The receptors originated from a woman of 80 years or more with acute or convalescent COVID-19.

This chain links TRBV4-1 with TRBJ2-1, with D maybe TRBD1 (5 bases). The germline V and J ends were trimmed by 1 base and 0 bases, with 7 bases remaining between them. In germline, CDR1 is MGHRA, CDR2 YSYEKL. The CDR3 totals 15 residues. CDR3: CASSQGRDSYNEQFF. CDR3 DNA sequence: TGCGCCAGCAGCCAAGGCAGGGACTCCTACAATGAGCAGTTCTTC.

The CDR3 spells CASSLAQFGGELFF. The CDR3 region has the DNA TGTGCCAGCAGCTTGGCCCAGTTTGGCGGGGAGCTGTTTTTT. This chain joins TRBV5-6 and TRBJ2-2; the D is unclear. This CDR3 has 14 amino acids. Looked up from germline, CDR1 is SGHDT and CDR2 is YYEEEE. V was clipped by 0 bases and J by 7 bases, with 10 bases between them.

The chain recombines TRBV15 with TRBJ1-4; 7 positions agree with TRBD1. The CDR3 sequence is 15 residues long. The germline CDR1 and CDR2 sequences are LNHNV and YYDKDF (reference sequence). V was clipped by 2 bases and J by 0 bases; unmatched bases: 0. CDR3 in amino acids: CATSRTGATNEKLFF. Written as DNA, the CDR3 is TGTGCCACCAGCAGAACAGGGGCAACTAATGAAAAACTGTTTTTT.

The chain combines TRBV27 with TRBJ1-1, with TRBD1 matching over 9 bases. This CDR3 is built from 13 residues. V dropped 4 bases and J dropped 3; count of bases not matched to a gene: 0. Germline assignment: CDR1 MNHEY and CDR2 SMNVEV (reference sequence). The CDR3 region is CASSWTGDTEAFF. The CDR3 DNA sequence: TGTGCCAGCAGTTGGACAGGGGACACTGAAGCTTTCTTT.

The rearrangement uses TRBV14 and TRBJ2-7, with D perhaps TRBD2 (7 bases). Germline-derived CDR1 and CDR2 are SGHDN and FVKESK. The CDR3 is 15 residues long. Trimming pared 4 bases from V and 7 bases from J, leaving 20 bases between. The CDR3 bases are TGTGCCAGCAGCCGACGGGGGGCCGCCAAGGTTGAGCAGTACTTC. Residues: CASSRRGAAKVEQYF.

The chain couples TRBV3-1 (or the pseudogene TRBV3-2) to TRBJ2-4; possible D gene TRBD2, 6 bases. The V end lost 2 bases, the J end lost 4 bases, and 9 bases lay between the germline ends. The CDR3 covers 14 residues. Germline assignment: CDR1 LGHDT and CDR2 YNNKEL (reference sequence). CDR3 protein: CASSQLGGKNIQYF. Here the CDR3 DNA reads TGTGCCAGCAGCCAACTTGGGGGGAAAAACATTCAGTACTTC.

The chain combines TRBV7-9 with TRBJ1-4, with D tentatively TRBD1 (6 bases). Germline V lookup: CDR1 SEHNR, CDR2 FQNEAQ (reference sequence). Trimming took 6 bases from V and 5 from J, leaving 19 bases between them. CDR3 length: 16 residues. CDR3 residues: CASRQTGTARNEKLFF. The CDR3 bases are TGTGCCAGCAGACAAACAGGGACCGCCAGAAATGAAAAACTGTTTTTT.

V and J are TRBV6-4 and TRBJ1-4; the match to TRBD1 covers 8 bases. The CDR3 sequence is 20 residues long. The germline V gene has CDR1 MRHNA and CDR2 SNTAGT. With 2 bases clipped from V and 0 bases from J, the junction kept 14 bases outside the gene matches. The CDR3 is CASSDRPPGQVLATNEKLFF. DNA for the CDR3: TGTGCCAGCAGTGACAGGCCCCCGGGACAGGTTTTAGCAACTAATGAAAAACTGTTTTTT.

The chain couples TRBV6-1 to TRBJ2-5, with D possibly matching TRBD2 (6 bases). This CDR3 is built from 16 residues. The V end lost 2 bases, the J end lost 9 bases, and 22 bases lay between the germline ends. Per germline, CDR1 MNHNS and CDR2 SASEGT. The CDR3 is CASSELWEAAVLAQYF. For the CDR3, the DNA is TGTGCCAGCAGTGAATTGTGGGAGGCGGCGGTATTGGCCCAGTACTTC.

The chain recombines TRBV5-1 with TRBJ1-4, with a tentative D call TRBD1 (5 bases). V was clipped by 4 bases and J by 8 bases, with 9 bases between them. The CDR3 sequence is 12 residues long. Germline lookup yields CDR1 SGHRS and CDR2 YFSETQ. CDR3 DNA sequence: TGCGCCAGCAGCAGGCGGGGCGAAAAACTGTTTTTT. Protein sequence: CASSRRGEKLFF.

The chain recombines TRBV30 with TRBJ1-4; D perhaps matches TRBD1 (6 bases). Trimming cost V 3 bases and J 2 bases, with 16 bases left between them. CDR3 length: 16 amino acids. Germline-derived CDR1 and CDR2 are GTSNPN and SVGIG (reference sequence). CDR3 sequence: CAWRSLDRITNEKLFF. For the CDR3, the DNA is TGTGCCTGGAGGAGTTTAGACAGGATTACTAATGAAAAACTGTTTTTT.

CDR3 nucleotide sequence: TGTGCCAGCAGCTTAGAGGGGCAAGACTACGAGCAGTACTTC. Residues: CASSLEGQDYEQYF. The V call is TRBV11-2, the J call TRBJ2-7; D is possibly TRBD1 (5 bases). Per germline, CDR1 SGHAT and CDR2 FQNNGV. V shed 0 bases and J shed 3 bases, with 9 bases lying between them. The CDR3 is 14 residues long.

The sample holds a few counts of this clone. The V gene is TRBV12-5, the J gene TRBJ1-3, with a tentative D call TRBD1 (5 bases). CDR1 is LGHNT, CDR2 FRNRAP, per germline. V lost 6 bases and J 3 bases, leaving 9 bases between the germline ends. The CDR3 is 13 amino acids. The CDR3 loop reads CASGQGGGNTIYF. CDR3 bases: TGTGCTAGTGGCCAGGGCGGTGGAAACACCATATATTTT.

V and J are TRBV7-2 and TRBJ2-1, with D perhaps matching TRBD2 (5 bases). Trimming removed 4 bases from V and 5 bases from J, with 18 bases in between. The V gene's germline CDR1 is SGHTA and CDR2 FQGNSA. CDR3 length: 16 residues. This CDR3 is CASSSSAGLEDNEQFF. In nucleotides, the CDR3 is TGTGCCAGCAGCTCGTCCGCTGGGCTGGAGGACAATGAGCAGTTCTTC.

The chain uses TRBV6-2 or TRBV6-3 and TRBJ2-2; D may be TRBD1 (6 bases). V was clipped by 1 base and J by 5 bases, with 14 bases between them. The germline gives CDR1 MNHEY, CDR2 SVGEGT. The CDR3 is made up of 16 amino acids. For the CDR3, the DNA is TGTGCCAGCAGTTACTTCGGCAGGGGTCGGACCGGGGAGCTGTTTTTT. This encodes CASSYFGRGRTGELFF.

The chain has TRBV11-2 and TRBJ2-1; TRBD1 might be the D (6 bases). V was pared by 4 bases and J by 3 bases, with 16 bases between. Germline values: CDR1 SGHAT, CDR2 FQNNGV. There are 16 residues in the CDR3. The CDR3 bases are TGTGCCAGCAGCTCCCGCCTCCTGGACAGCTACAATGAGCAGTTCTTC. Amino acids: CASSSRLLDSYNEQFF.

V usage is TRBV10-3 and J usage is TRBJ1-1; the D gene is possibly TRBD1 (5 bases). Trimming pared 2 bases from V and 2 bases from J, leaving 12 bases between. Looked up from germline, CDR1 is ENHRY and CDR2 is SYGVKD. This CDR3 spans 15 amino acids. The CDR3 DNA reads TGTGCCATCAGTGAGAGACAGAAACCAAACACTGAAGCTTTCTTT. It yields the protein CAISERQKPNTEAFF.

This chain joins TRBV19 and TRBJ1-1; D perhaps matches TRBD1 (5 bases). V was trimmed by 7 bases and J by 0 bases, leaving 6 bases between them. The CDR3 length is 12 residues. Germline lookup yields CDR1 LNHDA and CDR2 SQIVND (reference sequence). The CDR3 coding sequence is TGTGCCAGTACAGGGATGAACACTGAAGCTTTCTTT. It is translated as CASTGMNTEAFF.

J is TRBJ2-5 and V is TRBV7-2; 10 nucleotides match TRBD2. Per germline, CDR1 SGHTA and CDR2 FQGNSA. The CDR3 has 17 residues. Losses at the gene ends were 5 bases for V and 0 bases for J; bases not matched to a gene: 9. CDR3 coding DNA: TGTGCCAGCAGCGTCCCTGGAGGGACTAGCGACCAAGAGACCCAGTACTTC. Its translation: CASSVPGGTSDQETQYF.

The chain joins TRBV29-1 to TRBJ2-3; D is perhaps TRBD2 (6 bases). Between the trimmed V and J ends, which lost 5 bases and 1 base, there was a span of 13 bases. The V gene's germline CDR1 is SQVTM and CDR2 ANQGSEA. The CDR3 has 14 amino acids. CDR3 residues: CSVYTPGGTDTQYF. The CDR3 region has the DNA TGCAGCGTTTACACGCCGGGGGGCACAGATACGCAGTATTTT.

The CDR3 loop reads CASSLGSSAEGTQYF. DNA for the CDR3: TGTGCCAGCAGCTTGGGGAGCAGTGCCGAAGGGACCCAGTACTTC. This sequence joins TRBV5-4 and TRBJ2-5; D remains unclear. Trimming shortened V by 0 bases and J by 7 bases, and 16 bases separated the two germline ends. In germline, CDR1 is SGHNT, CDR2 YYREEE (reference sequence). The CDR3 has 15 amino acids.

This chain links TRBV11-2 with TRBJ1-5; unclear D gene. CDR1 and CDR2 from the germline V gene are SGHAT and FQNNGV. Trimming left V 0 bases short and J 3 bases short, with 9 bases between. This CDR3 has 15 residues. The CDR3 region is CASSLDRGYNQPQHF. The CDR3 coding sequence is TGTGCCAGCAGCTTAGATCGCGGGTACAATCAGCCCCAGCATTTT.